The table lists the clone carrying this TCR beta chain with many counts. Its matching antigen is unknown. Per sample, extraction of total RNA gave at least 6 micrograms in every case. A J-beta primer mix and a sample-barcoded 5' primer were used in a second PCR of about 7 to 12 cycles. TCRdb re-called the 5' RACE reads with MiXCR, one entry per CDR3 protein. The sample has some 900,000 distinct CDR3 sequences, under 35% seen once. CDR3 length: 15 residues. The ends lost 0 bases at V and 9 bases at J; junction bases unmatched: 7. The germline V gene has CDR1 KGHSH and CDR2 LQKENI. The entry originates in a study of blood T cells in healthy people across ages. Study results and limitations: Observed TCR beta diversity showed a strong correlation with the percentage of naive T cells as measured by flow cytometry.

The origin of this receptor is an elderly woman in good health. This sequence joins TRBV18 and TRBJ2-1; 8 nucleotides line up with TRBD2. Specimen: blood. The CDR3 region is CASSPPTSAPGEQFF. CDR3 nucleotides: TGTGCCAGCTCACCACCGACTAGCGCCCCGGGTGAGCAGTTCTTC. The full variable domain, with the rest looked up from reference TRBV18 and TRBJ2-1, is NAGVMQNPRHLVRRRGQEARLRCSPMKGHSHVYWYRQLPEEGLKFMVYLQKENIIDESGMPKERFSAEFPKEGPSILRIQQVVRGDSAAYFCASSPPTSAPGEQFFGPGTRLTVL.